Each of the 21 T cell receptor beta chains below was sequenced from the same sample in a study of beta chain features in type 1 diabetes. The investigators reverse transcribed all of the isolated RNA, so they sequenced expressed TCRB transcripts. TCRdb's copy holds only in-frame clones and misses some; the assay was immunoSEQ multiplex PCR. The sample includes under 500,000 clones, 30% of them seen just once. Sequenced input: naive CD4+ T cells from blood. The receptors were gathered from a man aged 18 to 30 in good health.

This clone occurred a few times. V usage is TRBV5-6 and J usage is TRBJ2-7; tentatively, D is TRBD1 (5 bases). There are 14 residues in the CDR3. Trimming removed 1 base from V and 3 bases from J, with 11 bases in between. Germline values: CDR1 SGHDT, CDR2 YYEEEE. The CDR3 nucleotides are TGTGCCAGCAGCTTGCAGGGCCCCCACTACGAGCAGTACTTC. Translating gives CASSLQGPHYEQYF.

This clone turned up a few times. This rearrangement joins TRBV30 to TRBJ2-2, with D uncertain. The CDR3 extends over 14 amino acids. V was trimmed by 0 bases and J by 4 bases, leaving 9 bases between them. CDR1 is GTSNPN, CDR2 SVGIG, per germline (reference sequence). Written as DNA, the CDR3 is TGTGCCTGGAGTGTACTTGGCTTCACCGGGGAGCTGTTTTTT. It is translated as CAWSVLGFTGELFF.

The J gene is TRBJ2-1, the V gene TRBV5-1, with D hard to call. This CDR3 spans 15 amino acids. V lost 1 base and J lost 0, with 8 bases in between. Germline V gene data show CDR1 as SGHRS and CDR2 as YFSETQ. The chain's CDR3 is CASSLFAGSYNEQFF. The DNA of the CDR3 is TGCGCCAGCAGCTTGTTCGCCGGCTCCTACAATGAGCAGTTCTTC.

This clone was recorded a few times. V and J are TRBV29-1 and TRBJ2-7; 7 bases fit TRBD2. Germline V gene sequence: CDR1 SQVTM, CDR2 ANQGSEA. J lost 6 bases, V lost 3 bases, and 11 bases had no gene match. The CDR3 contains 14 residues. The CDR3 DNA follows: TGCAGCGTTGAGCTGGGAGGAGCGGGACGCGAGCAGTACTTC. Translated: CSVELGGAGREQYF.

There are a few counts of this clone. The chain is built from TRBV5-6 and TRBJ2-4, with D perhaps assigned TRBD1 or TRBD2 (5 bases each). Trimming cost V 4 bases and J 6 bases, with 11 bases left between them. This CDR3 is built from 13 residues. Germline-derived CDR1 and CDR2 are SGHDT and YYEEEE. The CDR3: CASSVGTGNIQYF. CDR3 DNA sequence: TGTGCCAGCAGCGTTGGGACGGGAAACATTCAGTACTTC.

A few counts support this clone. The rearrangement links TRBV20-1 to TRBJ1-1; no clear D. Trimming stripped 6 bases from V and 4 bases from J, with 9 bases between. Germline V gene data show CDR1 as DFQATT and CDR2 as SNEGSKA (reference sequence). This CDR3 region has 11 residues. The DNA for the CDR3 is TGCAGTGCCCTACTTAGCACTGAAGCTTTCTTT. Amino acid sequence: CSALLSTEAFF.

This clone occurred a few times. Here the CDR3 reads CASSLPSGRGAKNIQYF. Written as DNA, the CDR3 is TGTGCCAGCAGCTTACCTAGCGGGAGGGGAGCCAAAAACATTCAGTACTTC. The rearrangement links TRBV7-2 to TRBJ2-4, with 12 bases matching TRBD2. Losses at the gene ends were 2 bases for V and 0 bases for J; bases not matched to a gene: 2. Germline CDR1 is SGHTA and CDR2 is FQGNSA. The CDR3 is 17 residues long.

The chain has TRBV14 and TRBJ1-1; D not certain. Deletions cut 1 base from V and 4 bases from J, with 13 bases between. Looked up from germline, CDR1 is SGHDN and CDR2 is FVKESK. The CDR3 runs 15 residues. The CDR3, as DNA: TGTGCCAGCAGCCAAGGGTCGTGGGAAGGCACTGAAGCTTTCTTT. Translation: CASSQGSWEGTEAFF.

This clone was counted a few times. The rearrangement uses TRBV10-3 and TRBJ2-3, with D perhaps matching TRBD2 (5 bases). The CDR3 runs to 15 residues. V shed 3 bases and J shed 0 bases, with 10 bases lying between them. Per germline, CDR1 ENHRY and CDR2 SYGVKD. The CDR3, as DNA: TGTGCCATCAGTGATTGGGAGACTAGCACAGATACGCAGTATTTT. Its protein is CAISDWETSTDTQYF.

The chain combines TRBV5-1 with TRBJ1-1; no clear D. CDR1 is SGHRS, CDR2 YFSETQ, per germline. CDR3 length: 13 residues. The ends were cut back, 5 bases at V and 1 base at J, with 9 bases in the middle. CDR3 sequence: CASSATPNTEAFF. CDR3 bases: TGCGCCAGCAGTGCGACACCGAACACTGAAGCTTTCTTT.

V is TRBV15 and J is TRBJ2-1; D not resolved. Germline CDR1 is LNHNV and CDR2 is YYDKDF (reference sequence). The CDR3 runs 12 residues. Deletions cut 0 bases from V and 7 bases from J, with 4 bases between. The CDR3 coding sequence is TGTGCCACCAGCAGAGACAGGAATGAGCAGTTCTTC. Its protein product is CATSRDRNEQFF.

This clone has more than one count but fewer than ten. The chain is built from TRBV28 and TRBJ1-5; maybe TRBD1 (5 bases). The length of the CDR3 is 14 residues. V was shortened by 8 bases and J by 0 bases, with 11 bases between the two germline ends. Per germline, CDR1 MDHEN and CDR2 SYDVKM. CDR3 residues: CASLQGFSNQPQHF. The CDR3 bases are TGTGCCAGCTTGCAGGGATTTAGCAATCAGCCCCAGCATTTT.

This clone turned up a few times. V is TRBV15 and J is TRBJ1-5; 9 nucleotides agree with TRBD1. The CDR3 is made up of 16 amino acids. The germline gives CDR1 LNHNV, CDR2 YYDKDF (reference sequence). With 3 bases clipped from V and 4 bases from J, the junction kept 7 bases outside the gene matches. In DNA form, the CDR3 reads TGTGCCACCAGCAGGTTACCGGGACAGGGTAATCAGCCCCAGCATTTT. Residues: CATSRLPGQGNQPQHF.

This clone was picked up a small number of times. The chain uses TRBV11-2 and TRBJ1-5, with D maybe TRBD1 (6 bases). V gave up 5 bases and J gave up 5 bases, with 13 bases separating them. Germline V gene lookup returns CDR1 SGHAT and CDR2 FQNNGV. The CDR3 sequence is 14 residues long. DNA for the CDR3: TGTGCCAGCAGCCGAGGGGGACTCCATCAGCCCCAGCATTTT. It codes for CASSRGGLHQPQHF.

This clone turned up a few times. This sequence joins TRBV14 and TRBJ2-3, with D perhaps matching TRBD2 (6 bases). Germline V gives CDR1 SGHDN, CDR2 FVKESK. This CDR3 contains 18 residues. Trimming removed 2 bases from V and 3 bases from J, with 21 bases in between. CDR3: CASSQISPGTARTDTQYF. The CDR3 DNA is TGTGCCAGCAGCCAAATAAGTCCCGGGACTGCCCGAACAGATACGCAGTATTTT.

This clone showed up just a few times. The chain couples TRBV4-1 to TRBJ2-4; D possibly matches TRBD1 or TRBD2 (5 bases each). Germline V lookup: CDR1 MGHRA, CDR2 YSYEKL. V lost 3 bases and J lost 1, with 13 bases in between. The CDR3 is 16 amino acids. CDR3 coding DNA: TGCGCCAGCAGCCAGGGACGGGACCAGGCCAAAAACATTCAGTACTTC. Amino acid sequence: CASSQGRDQAKNIQYF.

V usage is TRBV29-1 and J usage is TRBJ2-7; TRBD2 aligns across 11 bases. J gave up 0 bases and V 7 bases, and 8 bases lay outside the gene matches. The CDR3 has 15 amino acids. Germline assignment: CDR1 SQVTM and CDR2 ANQGSEA. The CDR3: CSGKGLAGNSYEQYF. The CDR3 DNA reads TGCAGCGGCAAAGGACTAGCGGGCAACTCCTACGAGCAGTACTTC.

This clone came up a few times. J is TRBJ2-7 and V is TRBV30; D might be TRBD2 (5 bases). Germline V gene sequence: CDR1 GTSNPN, CDR2 SVGIG (reference sequence). The V and J ends lost 2 bases and 3 bases respectively, with 14 bases between them. The CDR3 is 14 amino acids. This CDR3 reads CAWSRRRNNYEQYF. The CDR3 region has the DNA TGTGCCTGGAGTAGGAGGCGAAACAACTACGAGCAGTACTTC.

A few counts support this clone. V usage is TRBV4-1 and J usage is TRBJ2-1; 9 bases match TRBD2. Per the germline V gene, CDR1 is MGHRA and CDR2 is YSYEKL. Germline trimming cut 2 bases from V and 10 bases from J; bases unmatched to any gene: 9. This CDR3 is 15 amino acids long. The CDR3 region is CASSQSREGLGEQFF. In nucleotides, the CDR3 is TGCGCCAGCAGCCAATCGCGGGAGGGCCTAGGGGAGCAGTTCTTC.

Worth noting for this clone: The junction and the germline gene differ at one end; a read error may be behind it. V and J are TRBV15 and TRBJ1-5; 7 nucleotides line up with TRBD1. Germline loops: CDR1 LNHNV, CDR2 YYDKDF (reference sequence). The CDR3 contains 13 residues. The CDR3 bases are TGTGCCACCCGCAGGGGGACCCATCAGCCCCAGCATTTT. Protein product: CATRRGTHQPQHF.

This chain uses TRBV27 with TRBJ2-2; maybe TRBD1 (5 bases). CDR3 size: 17 residues. V gave up 1 base and J gave up 5 bases, with 17 bases separating them. CDR1 MNHEY and CDR2 SMNVEV come from the germline V gene (reference sequence). The CDR3 sequence is CASSLYKPQTATGELFF. The CDR3 nucleotides read TGTGCCAGCAGTTTATACAAACCCCAGACAGCGACCGGGGAGCTGTTTTTT.